This TCR beta chain was captured in a study of shared clonotypes between healthy human individuals. Whole-study findings and limits: Generation of non-shared clonotypes was less probable than generation of clonotypes shared by all four donors. The researchers took only blood, and tissue repertoires probably look different.

All of the donors resided in Nashville, Tennessee, and each was a Caucasian adult. The repertoire was sequenced with immunoSEQ multiplex PCR; TCRdb's copy has only in-frame clones and lacks some. The top ten clones hold around 0.38% of a sample with roughly 2.2 million clones, around 93% of them seen once. Germline V CDR1 and CDR2: SQVTM, ANQGSEA. V was pared by 3 bases and J by 12 bases, with 8 bases of the junction left unmatched. The CDR3 runs to 11 residues. A word on this clone: Its antigen is currently unknown.

This receptor was obtained from a man between 18 and 29 years old in good health. Some clones in this sample may be carry-over from other donors' samples. The chain has TRBV29-1 and TRBJ2-7; TRBD1 matches at 7 bases. The sequenced sample consisted of naive CD4+ T cells from PBMCs. Specified subset: CD45RA+ positively selected. CDR3 DNA sequence: TGCAGCGTTGAGACAGGGCCTATTTCGTACTTC. Amino acids: CSVETGPISYF.